This T cell receptor (beta chain) was profiled in a study of vaccination and CD4 T cells after COVID-19. For the study at large: Investigators took post-vaccine samples a median roughly 70 days after dose two, within a range of 14 to 241. Findings and limits, study-wide: In convalescent patients, 304 of 307 vaccine-specific clones were mono-reactive for SARS-CoV-2 spike.

Trimming cost V 7 bases and J 10 bases, with 12 bases left between them. Germline V lookup: CDR1 SGHAT, CDR2 FQNNGV. This CDR3 contains 11 residues. With respect to this clonotype: Its matching antigen is unknown.

Indicated treatment: approximately nine-day PBMC culture with coronavirus spike peptide pools or control peptides (ViraFEST assay). Upon completion of about nine days of culture, CD4+ T cells were isolated via negative selection. The Oncomine TCR Beta short-read assay sequenced DNA from cultured CD4+ T cells. Genomic DNA was isolated from cultured CD4+ T cells. MiXCR, run by TCRdb on the PCR reads, gives a single entry per CDR3 protein. The sample has more than 9,500 distinct CDR3 sequences; 61% are singletons. This rearrangement joins TRBV11-2 to TRBJ2-3, with D possibly TRBD2 on 6 matching bases. This clonotype originated in a human donor who had recovered from COVID-19. The sequenced sample was CD4+ T cells from blood, cultured in vitro. The CDR3 DNA reads TGTGCCAGCACCACGACTAGAGCGCAGTATTTT. Amino acid sequence: CASTTTRAQYF.